Sequencing of this T cell receptor (beta chain) was carried out in a study of blood T cell repertoires in COVID-19. Original processing notes: Reference gene primer amplification yielded estimated nucleated cell counts. Some clones are missing from TCRdb's copy, which holds only in-frame ones; the method was immunoSEQ multiplex PCR. V and J calls and clone size follow that table, whereas D and trimming were derived from the DNA. The table records 400,000 or so clones, approximately 90% of them present only once. The V end was cut by 3 bases, the J end by 4 bases, with 12 bases between. Germline V gene sequence: CDR1 MDHEN, CDR2 SYDVKM. CDR3 length equals 14 residues. Membership in each cohort depended on participant-reported clinical history. Among Cohort 3 donors, those recovered had two negative PCRs, clearance, or symptom resolution.

The sample was PBMCs or T cells enriched from blood (not recorded which). V and J are TRBV28 and TRBJ1-1, with D possibly being TRBD1 (5 bases). This receptor was identified in a man aged 25 to 40 who had recovered from COVID-19. DNA of the CDR3: TGTGCCAGCAGTTTGACAGAGAAGGCCACTGAAGCTTTCTTT. It yields the protein CASSLTEKATEAFF.